One and the same sample provided the 8 T cell receptor beta chains below, sequenced in a study of blood T cell repertoires in COVID-19. This table comes from immunoSEQ multiplex PCR, and its TCRdb copy is limited to in-frame clones, with some not included. The sample records 200,000 to 250,000 clones, 83% being singletons. The sequenced material came from peripheral blood. The receptors derive from a woman in her 30s with COVID-19, enrolled during active disease.

The rearrangement links TRBV5-1 to TRBJ1-2; 7 nucleotides match TRBD1. Germline CDR1 SGHRS, CDR2 YFSETQ. Unmatched junction bases numbered 2, after V lost 3 bases and J lost 0 bases. This CDR3 contains 14 residues. In nucleotides, the CDR3 is TGCGCCAGCAGCTCACAGGGGACTAACTATGGCTACACCTTC. This gives the protein CASSSQGTNYGYTF.

V gene TRBV9 combines with J gene TRBJ2-3, with a possible D match to TRBD2 (5 bases). V gave up 0 bases and J gave up 0 bases, with 17 bases separating them. CDR3 length: 18 amino acids. Per germline, CDR1 SGDLS and CDR2 YYNGEE. DNA of the CDR3: TGTGCCAGCAGCGTAGACATGCCCGGGATCTCTAGCACAGATACGCAGTATTTT. Its protein product is CASSVDMPGISSTDTQYF.

This clone appeared once. This chain links TRBV27 with TRBJ1-5, with a tentative D call TRBD1 (6 bases). Trimming pared 5 bases from V and 5 bases from J, leaving 16 bases between. CDR1 and CDR2 (germline): MNHEY, SMNVEV (reference sequence). The CDR3 totals 15 residues. CDR3 amino acids: CASSEGLGGDQPQHF. The CDR3 nucleotides read TGTGCCAGCAGTGAGGGGCTAGGGGGTGATCAGCCCCAGCATTTT.

The chain couples TRBV12-3 or TRBV12-4 to TRBJ2-5; a possible D gene is TRBD2 (6 bases). The CDR3 contains 13 residues. Trimming pared 6 bases from V and 0 bases from J, leaving 8 bases between. Here the CDR3 reads CASREGNQETQYF. CDR3 DNA sequence: TGTGCCAGCAGGGAGGGGAACCAAGAGACCCAGTACTTC.

The chain employs TRBV6-4 and TRBJ1-1, with 7 bases identical to TRBD1. Per germline, CDR1 MRHNA and CDR2 SNTAGT. V was pared by 5 bases and J by 1 base, with 7 bases of the junction left unmatched. The CDR3 consists of 15 residues. CDR3 nucleotide sequence: TGTGCCAGCAGTCCGGACAGGCCCTGGAACACTGAAGCTTTCTTT. It specifies CASSPDRPWNTEAFF.

This clone has just one count. The chain combines TRBV5-1 with TRBJ1-2; no clear D gene. Germline CDR1 and CDR2: SGHRS and YFSETQ. CDR3 length: 14 amino acids. Trimming cost V 0 bases and J 6 bases, with 12 bases left between them. CDR3 residues: CASSLATGRDGYTF. CDR3 nucleotides: TGCGCCAGCAGCTTGGCCACGGGAAGGGATGGCTACACCTTC.

This chain joins TRBV21-1 and TRBJ2-6; the D call in the table, TRBD2, was not verified against the DNA. TRBV21-1 is a pseudogene segment. The CDR3 has 16 residues. The CDR3 DNA follows: TGTGCCAGCAGCAAAGTTCCGGGTGGAGGGGCCAACGTCCTGACTTTC. Its protein product is CASSKVPGGGANVLTF.

This sequence joins TRBV29-1 and TRBJ2-5; 9 bases agree with TRBD2. Germline V gene data show CDR1 as SQVTM and CDR2 as ANQGSEA. With V trimmed by 4 bases and J by 2 bases, 8 bases remained unmatched. CDR3 length: 15 residues. The CDR3 is CSVVGLAGNQETQYF. The CDR3 DNA reads as TGCAGCGTTGTGGGGCTAGCGGGAAATCAAGAGACCCAGTACTTC.